This T cell receptor (beta chain) was sequenced in a study of cytomegalovirus exposure and HLA in healthy donors. With regard to this clone: Its antigen is as yet unknown.

Germline-derived CDR1 and CDR2 are LNHDA and SQIVND (reference sequence). The CDR3 totals 15 residues. V lost 6 bases and J lost 8; bases outside the gene matches: 10. Overall study findings and caveats: CMV antigen specificity was confirmed in vitro for three CMV-associated chains. Using a false discovery rate of 0.05, a later analysis showed that 16,951 TCR beta sequences were associated with HLA alleles. Reportedly, cytomegalovirus status was diagnosed with high sensitivity and specificity.

It was with 60 Vbeta and 13 Jbeta primers that the PCR ran. Sequencing was performed with immunoSEQ multiplex PCR; in TCRdb, only in-frame clones are kept and a portion is missing. The table has 250,000 to 350,000 clones, 86% seen once. Sequences were obtained from PBMCs. The rearrangement joins TRBV19 to TRBJ2-1; 10 bases map to TRBD2. The receptor's source is a man aged 35-49 years in good health and CMV-seropositive. The CDR3 nucleotides read TGTGCCAGTAGCCTGCCCGGGACTAGCGTTGATGAGCAGTTCTTC. Translated: CASSLPGTSVDEQFF.